This paragraph covers one T cell receptor (beta chain) sequence. The data belong to a study of blood T cell repertoires in COVID-19. The CDR3 spans 16 residues. The V segment lost 0 bases and the J segment 3 bases; nucleotides outside the gene matches: 6. Sequenced by immunoSEQ multiplex PCR; TCRdb stores in-frame clones only, minus some. The profile shows roughly 290,000 clones, approximately 91% of them singletons. The sequenced material came from peripheral blood. The sequence was collected from a woman aged 60-75 years with acute or convalescent COVID-19. V is TRBV5-3 and J is TRBJ2-7; 10 nucleotides agree with TRBD1. TRBV5-3 is marked as an open reading frame, function uncertain. DNA of the CDR3: TGTGCCAGAAGCTTGGACGTTGGGGACAGGGGCTACGAGCAGTACTTC. Amino acid sequence: CARSLDVGDRGYEQYF.